This T cell receptor beta chain stems from a study of blood T cell repertoires in COVID-19 (dated by TCRdb to about 2020). Regarding the research as a whole: Samples covering the acute and convalescent phases of COVID-19 were provided by collaborators in the United States, Italy and Spain. The prospective study material was composed of cDNA or gDNA derived from T cells, B-cell-depleted T cells, or PBMCs. The dataset comprised deeply sampled blood TCRbeta repertoires from subjects exposed to, actively infected with, or recovered from COVID-19. A freely available public database, intended as a resource for researchers studying the immune response to SARS-CoV-2, is where the repertoires were released. The samples were drawn from the first 160 participants of the ongoing ImmuneRACE study and from 950 to 1,500 subjects provided by 6 global collaborators. Nearly every sample came with metadata listing a de-identified subject ID, COVID-19 status, age in years and sex. Where HLA class I and class II types were available, the types were taken from metadata supplied by the sample provider, not from assay-based typing. Paper-wide results and their limitations: The amount of clinical and demographic metadata varied by source and participant and was provided uncurated.

Participants in the prospective study were enrolled through a virtual design, were aged about 18 to 100 years, and lived in 24 United States geographic areas. To assign participants to cohorts, the prospective study relied on clinical history that participants themselves reported in a screening survey and a study questionnaire. Exposed participants had been in contact with someone with a PCR-confirmed or clinician-diagnosed COVID-19 case within 2 weeks of study entry. In the prospective study, mobile phlebotomists collected whole blood, serum and a nasopharyngeal or oropharyngeal swab from each participant. Prospective study participants could optionally give additional blood draws and questionnaires over an approximately two-month period. Blood samples from the prospective study were shipped frozen or at room temperature prior to DNA extraction. As regards this clone: Its antigen has not been determined. The sample holds no much larger clone one base away, and base qualities are not on file.

The immunoSEQ Assay, a bias-controlled multiplex PCR, was used to amplify TCRbeta CDR3 regions from genomic DNA. In the original analysis: Nucleated cell counts per sample were estimated from amplification of reference gene primers within the assay. To quantify the absolute abundance of each unique TCRbeta CDR3 rearrangement, sequence reads were collapsed and filtered. For each sample, productive Simpson clonality was calculated by taking the square root of Simpson's diversity index across productive rearrangements. The immuneACCESS repertoire file appears here via TCRdb, limited to in-frame rearrangements. These files lack a portion of the clones; in checked studies, under half of the deficit traces to unresolved V genes, and the cause of the others is not known. V and J calls and clone size are given by that table; D and trimming were obtained from the DNA. The sample records about 280,000 clones, roughly 80% of which are singletons. Clones ranked in the top ten supply roughly 4.7% of the sample.

As encoded in the germline V gene, CDR1 is SGHVS while CDR2 is FNYEAQ. The CDR3, cysteine through phenylalanine, is 13 amino acids long. The sequence is cut down to CDR3 DNA, 39 bases in frame from base 1. V loses 5 bases of germline sequence and J loses 7 bases, and the interval between the two ends is 11 bases. This clonotype originated in a man aged 35 to 55 who had been exposed to COVID-19. The chain is encoded by TRBV7-6 joined to TRBJ2-2, with the D gene not clear enough to name. Sequenced sample: PBMCs or T cells enriched from blood (not recorded which). CDR3 protein: CASSQYQDGELFF. The DNA is as follows: TGTGCCAGCAGCCAATACCAGGACGGGGAGCTGTTTTTT.